This T cell receptor beta chain is from a study of T cells after yellow fever vaccination. Across the study: Libraries from low-cell-number fractions were prepared with the SMART-Seq v4 Ultra Low Input RNA kit. Study results and limitations: Detected again after the booster were most primary-vaccination clones, at about 96% CD4 and 88% CD8. A faster peak, day 5 versus 15, was reached by the weaker secondary response.

Ten or more counts support this clonotype. Its antigen remains unknown. Germline-derived CDR1 and CDR2 are LGHNA and YNFKEQ. V dropped 0 bases and J dropped 5 bases, with 7 bases sitting between them. This CDR3 comprises 13 residues. One entry per CDR3 protein, called by TCRdb with MiXCR from the 5' RACE reads. The sample carries around 300,000 distinct CDR3 sequences, roughly 4.3% recorded once. Specimen: PBMCs, collected 5 days after the yellow fever booster vaccination. This sequence originates from a man between 18 and 35 years old who received the YFV17D yellow fever vaccine. The chain carries TRBV4-2 and TRBJ2-5; unclear D gene. CDR3 sequence reads: CASSQDDWETQYF. Here the CDR3 DNA reads TGTGCCAGCAGCCAAGACGACTGGGAGACCCAGTACTTC.